This T cell receptor beta chain appears in the sequencing data of a study of CXCR3-negative and CXCR3-positive naive CD8 T cells. Study observations and caveats: Naive CXCR3-positive and CXCR3-negative cells shared TRBV-TRBJ usage; memory cells diverged. Most assays were run on fresh PBMCs (CXCR3 expression partially decreased after cryopreservation). Each naive subset displayed comparably high diversity, whereas memory CD8+ cells displayed much lower diversity. Higher TRB CDR3 hydrophobicity marked CXCR3-positive naive cells relative to CXCR3-negative naive cells.

Identification of naive CD8+ T cells rested on CD45RO-CCR7+CD27+CD95- status. TRB cDNA libraries were made by UMI-labeled 5' RACE. For each CDR3 protein, TCRdb gives one entry from its re-call of the 5' RACE reads, without DNA. Seen in this sample are 50,000 or so distinct CDR3 sequences; the ten most common clones hold 0.56%. Regarding this clonotype: Its target is unknown.

CDR3 size: 12 residues. Germline CDR1 is KGHDR and CDR2 is SFDVKD. This chain uses TRBV24-1 with TRBJ2-5. The sample taken for sequencing was naive CXCR3+ CD8+ T cells from blood. Indicated subset: CD45RO-CCR7+CD27+CD95- naive CD8+ T cells expressing CXCR3 (TNR3+). The TCR comes from a human donor in good health. Some clones in this sample may be carry-over from other donors' samples. The CDR3 loop is CATSDVGETQYF.